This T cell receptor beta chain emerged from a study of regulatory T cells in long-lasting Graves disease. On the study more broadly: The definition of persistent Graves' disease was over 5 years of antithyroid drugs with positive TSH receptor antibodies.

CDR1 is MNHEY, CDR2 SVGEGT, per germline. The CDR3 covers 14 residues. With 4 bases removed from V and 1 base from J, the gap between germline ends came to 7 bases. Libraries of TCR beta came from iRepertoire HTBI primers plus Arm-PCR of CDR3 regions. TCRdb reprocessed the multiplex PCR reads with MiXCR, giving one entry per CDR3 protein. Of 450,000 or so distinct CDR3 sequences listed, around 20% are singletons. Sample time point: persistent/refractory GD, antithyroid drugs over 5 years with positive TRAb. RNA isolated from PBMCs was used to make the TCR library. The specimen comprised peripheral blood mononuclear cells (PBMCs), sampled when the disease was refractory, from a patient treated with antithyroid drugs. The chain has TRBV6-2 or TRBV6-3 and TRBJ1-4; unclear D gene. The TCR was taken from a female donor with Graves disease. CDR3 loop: CASSLSLTNEKLFF. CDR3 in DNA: TGTGCCAGCAGTTTGTCGTTAACTAATGAAAAACTGTTTTTT.